The subject of this entry is one TCR beta chain. What it binds is unknown. The read ends 3 residues before the CDR3 terminus; that terminus is restored from the germline J gene. Trimming pared 5 bases from V and 6 bases from J, leaving 9 bases between. Germline assignment: CDR1 SGHVS and CDR2 FNYEAQ. The CDR3 consists of 12 residues. The sample originates from a study of T cells in women clearing cervical HPV infection. Assay used: immunoSEQ multiplex PCR; TCRdb lists only in-frame clones, some missing. Seen in this sample are about 34,000 clones; the ten most common clones hold approximately 1.4%. The study, taken as a whole, reports: TRBV6-7 abundance was lower in cases than controls (about 0.099% versus 0.16%).

The receptor was isolated from a woman between 18 and 70 years old with a cervical HPV16 infection that either progressed to CIN3+ or cleared (not recorded which). This rearrangement joins TRBV7-6 to TRBJ2-3; D is unclear. Sequences were obtained from blood buffy coat. CDR3 DNA (partial): TGTGCCAGCAGCCCCCCCGGGGATACG. This codes for CASSPPGDT. The complete CDR3 reads CASSPPGDTQYF.